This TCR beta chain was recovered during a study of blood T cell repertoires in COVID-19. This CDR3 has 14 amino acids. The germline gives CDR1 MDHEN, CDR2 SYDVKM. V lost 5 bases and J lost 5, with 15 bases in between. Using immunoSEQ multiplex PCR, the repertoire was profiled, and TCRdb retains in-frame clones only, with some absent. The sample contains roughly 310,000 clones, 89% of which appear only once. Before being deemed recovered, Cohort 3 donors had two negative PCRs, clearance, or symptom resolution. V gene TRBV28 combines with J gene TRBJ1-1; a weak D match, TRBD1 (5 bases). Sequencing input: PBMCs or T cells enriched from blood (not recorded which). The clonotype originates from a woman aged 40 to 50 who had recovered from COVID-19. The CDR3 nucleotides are TGTGCCAGCAGTAGCCAGGGTAAGAGGACTGAAGCTTTCTTT. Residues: CASSSQGKRTEAFF.